A few counts support the clone carrying this TCR beta chain. No antigen is known for it. This entry belongs to a study of T-cell reconstitution after alpha-beta-depleted transplantation in children. Regarding the study as a whole: High day-60 TCRbeta diversity in some patients came from surviving recipient T cells and thymic progenitors. About two months after transplant, alpha-beta T cells reportedly came from several hundred expanded graft clones. T-cell counts and diversity were attributed mostly to newly produced T cells one year after transplant.

Unique molecular identifiers tagged the TCRbeta library. MiXCR was run by TCRdb on the PCR reads, yielding one entry per CDR3 protein. The sample consists of about 610,000 distinct CDR3 sequences, around 27% of them appearing once. This specimen consisted of PBMCs, obtained before TCRalphabeta/CD19-depleted stem cell transplant. The sequence was obtained from a boy in the first two years of life with Wiskott-Aldrich syndrome, due to receive a stem cell transplant.

CDR3 residues: CASSLAAGGLDTQYF. In DNA form, the CDR3 reads TGTGCCAGCAGCTTAGCGGCAGGGGGCTTAGATACGCAGTATTTT. The chain carries TRBV7-2 and TRBJ2-3, with 8 bases that match TRBD1. The CDR3 consists of 15 residues. Germline V gene data show CDR1 as SGHTA and CDR2 as FQGNSA. Unmatched junction bases numbered 4, after V lost 0 bases and J lost 5 bases.